The 19 T cell receptor beta chains in this list originate from one sample, sequenced in a study of cytomegalovirus exposure and HLA in healthy donors. The PCR was carried out with 60 Vbeta primers and 13 Jbeta primers. Sequencing was performed with immunoSEQ multiplex PCR; in TCRdb, only in-frame clones are kept and a portion is missing. The sample includes about 210,000 clones, around 78% of them seen just once. The sample taken for sequencing was PBMCs. Receptor source: a boy aged 10-17 years in good health and CMV-seronegative.

V and J are TRBV30 and TRBJ1-2, with TRBD1 matching over 7 bases. The CDR3 runs 14 residues. Germline trimming cut 4 bases from V and 4 bases from J; bases unmatched to any gene: 9. Germline CDR1 reads GTSNPN; CDR2 reads SVGIG (reference sequence). DNA for the CDR3: TGTGCCTGGACCCTTATGGGACAGCTCTATGGCTACACCTTC. Translating gives CAWTLMGQLYGYTF.

V gene TRBV30 combines with J gene TRBJ1-1; D uncertain. CDR3 size: 17 residues. The germline V gene has CDR1 GTSNPN and CDR2 SVGIG (reference sequence). V was cut by 0 bases and J by 1 base, with 18 bases left in between. The CDR3 reads CAWSVVGFRLSNTEAFF. CDR3 DNA: TGTGCCTGGAGTGTGGTTGGTTTTCGGTTATCGAACACTGAAGCTTTCTTT. Full variable domain (missing parts from reference TRBV30 and TRBJ1-1): SQTIHQWPATLVQPVGSPLSLECTVEGTSNPNLYWYRQAAGRGLQLLFYSVGIGQISSEVPQNLSASRPQDRQFILSSKKLLLSDSGFYLCAWSVVGFRLSNTEAFFGQGTRLTVV.

The chain employs TRBV25-1 and TRBJ2-3; 15 nucleotides align to TRBD2. The V and J ends lost 4 bases and 6 bases, in that order; junction bases with no gene match: 5. The CDR3 has 16 amino acids. Germline V gene sequence: CDR1 MGHDK, CDR2 SYGVNS. This chain's CDR3 is CASSVGTSGRRDTQYF. The CDR3 nucleotides are TGTGCCAGCAGTGTCGGGACTAGCGGGAGGAGGGATACGCAGTATTTT.

V gene TRBV5-1 combines with J gene TRBJ2-3; 8 positions match TRBD1. In germline, CDR1 is SGHRS, CDR2 YFSETQ. CDR3 length equals 15 residues. V lost 4 bases, J lost 4 bases, and 8 bases stayed unmatched. The CDR3 coding sequence is TGCGCCAGCAGCAGCCTCAGGGGGCGCGCAGATACGCAGTATTTT. Translation gives CASSSLRGRADTQYF.

The chain has TRBV13 and TRBJ1-1, with D possibly matching TRBD1 (6 bases). CDR1 is PRHDT, CDR2 FYEKMQ, per germline (reference sequence). The length of the CDR3 is 15 residues. V lost 5 bases and J lost 1, with 14 bases in between. CDR3 region: CASSPMGHPNTEAFF. Here the CDR3 DNA reads TGTGCCAGCAGCCCGATGGGACATCCGAACACTGAAGCTTTCTTT.

Only one count was recorded for this clone. The V gene is TRBV28, the J gene TRBJ2-5, with a tentative D call TRBD2 (6 bases). The CDR3 totals 13 residues. Germline V gives CDR1 MDHEN, CDR2 SYDVKM. The germline V and J ends were trimmed by 8 bases and 5 bases, with 15 bases remaining between them. CDR3 sequence reads: CASVSGRIETQYF. The CDR3 nucleotides are TGTGCCAGCGTGTCGGGGAGGATCGAGACCCAGTACTTC.

V usage is TRBV5-4 and J usage is TRBJ1-4, with D uncertain. Trimming cost V 4 bases and J 8 bases, with 12 bases left between them. The CDR3 spans 13 residues. CDR1 and CDR2 from the germline V gene are SGHNT and YYREEE (reference sequence). This CDR3 reads CASSQTRGEKLFF. As DNA, the CDR3 is TGTGCCAGCAGCCAGACCCGCGGCGAAAAACTGTTTTTT.

This clone showed up just a few times. This chain links TRBV19 with TRBJ1-4, with 7 bases that match TRBD1. The CDR3 totals 14 residues. The germline V gene has CDR1 LNHDA and CDR2 SQIVND (reference sequence). The V and J ends lost 3 bases and 3 bases, in that order; junction bases with no gene match: 1. DNA for the CDR3: TGTGCCAGTAGTATTCAGGGGGCTAATGAAAAACTGTTTTTT. This sequence encodes CASSIQGANEKLFF.

The chain uses TRBV7-2 and TRBJ2-3; 12 bases line up with TRBD2. In germline, CDR1 is SGHTA, CDR2 FQGNSA. There are 16 residues in the CDR3. Trimming cost V 5 bases and J 1 base; bases outside gene matches: 4. The chain's CDR3 is CASSPGLAGRTDTQYF. The CDR3, as DNA: TGTGCCAGCAGCCCTGGACTAGCGGGGCGCACAGATACGCAGTATTTT.

V usage is TRBV6-1 and J usage is TRBJ1-2; TRBD1 agrees at 9 bases. The V gene's germline CDR1 is MNHNS and CDR2 SASEGT. Trimming took 6 bases from V and 4 from J; bases not matched to a gene: 6. The CDR3 is made up of 14 amino acids. The DNA for the CDR3 is TGTGCCAGCAGGGGCAAGACAGGGGGCTATGGCTACACCTTC. It codes for CASRGKTGGYGYTF.

This clone was detected once. This chain joins TRBV25-1 and TRBJ2-6; 8 bases match TRBD2. The V and J ends lost 5 bases and 4 bases, in that order; junction bases with no gene match: 7. CDR3 size: 16 residues. Germline CDR1 reads MGHDK; CDR2 reads SYGVNS. The CDR3 DNA is TGTGCCAGCAGTCCCTCGGGGGGGCTGGGGGCCAACGTCCTGACTTTC. Its translation: CASSPSGGLGANVLTF.

This clone has just one count. This chain connects TRBV13 to TRBJ2-1, with TRBD2 identical over 9 bases. Germline V lookup: CDR1 PRHDT, CDR2 FYEKMQ (reference sequence). The CDR3 totals 14 residues. V lost 3 bases, J lost 9 bases, and 6 bases stayed unmatched. The CDR3 DNA reads TGTGCCAGCAGCTTCTCTAGGCGGGAGGGTGAGCAGTTCTTC. Its protein product is CASSFSRREGEQFF.

CDR3 bases: TGTGCCACCTGGGGGGACCTCTATGGCTACACCTTC. The encoded protein is CATWGDLYGYTF. The rearrangement uses TRBV6-1 and TRBJ1-2, with TRBD1 as a possible D gene (5 bases). The CDR3 is 12 amino acids. The ends were cut back, 10 bases at V and 4 bases at J, with 13 bases in the middle. Germline assignment: CDR1 MNHNS and CDR2 SASEGT.

The chain has TRBV27 and TRBJ2-2; a weak D match, TRBD1 (5 bases). V shed 2 bases and J shed 2 bases, with 6 bases lying between them. CDR1 is MNHEY and CDR2 is SMNVEV in the germline V gene (reference sequence). This CDR3 region has 14 residues. The CDR3 DNA reads TGTGCCAGCAGTTTAGGGGCAAACACCGGGGAGCTGTTTTTT. It codes for CASSLGANTGELFF.

The gene calls are TRBV29-1 and TRBJ1-2; D is possibly TRBD1 (6 bases). Germline V lookup: CDR1 SQVTM, CDR2 ANQGSEA. This CDR3 has 13 residues. Trimming left V 4 bases short and J 2 bases short, with 11 bases between. CDR3 sequence reads: CSVGWQGNYGYTF. The CDR3 region has the DNA TGCAGCGTTGGTTGGCAGGGGAACTATGGCTACACCTTC.

This sequence joins TRBV4-2 and TRBJ2-1; the match to TRBD2 covers 12 bases. V shed 1 base and J 0 bases; nucleotides not matched to a gene: 13. The germline V gene has CDR1 LGHNA and CDR2 YNFKEQ. This CDR3 has 21 amino acids. The CDR3 sequence: CASSQGIPRLAGGSSYNEQFF. The CDR3, as DNA: TGTGCCAGCAGCCAAGGAATACCCCGGCTAGCGGGGGGGAGCTCCTACAATGAGCAGTTCTTC.

The rearrangement joins TRBV6-5 to TRBJ1-5; perhaps TRBD1 as D (5 bases). Trimming removed 4 bases from V and 3 bases from J, with 10 bases in between. The CDR3 spans 14 residues. Looked up from germline, CDR1 is MNHEY and CDR2 is SVGAGI. CDR3 sequence reads: CASSLGQHNQPQHF. For the CDR3, the DNA is TGTGCCAGCAGTTTGGGGCAGCACAATCAGCCCCAGCATTTT.

The chain uses TRBV14 and TRBJ1-4; D not certain. The CDR3 is 17 amino acids. Trimming left V 0 bases short and J 0 bases short, with 11 bases between. Per germline, CDR1 SGHDN and CDR2 FVKESK. DNA for the CDR3: TGTGCCAGCAGCCAAGAACGTGCGGGGACAACTAATGAAAAACTGTTTTTT. Translating it yields CASSQERAGTTNEKLFF.

This chain uses TRBV29-1 with TRBJ1-1; TRBD1 agrees at 8 bases. With V trimmed by 2 bases and J by 0 bases, 8 bases remained unmatched. The CDR3 loop spans 16 amino acids. Germline CDR1 reads SQVTM; CDR2 reads ANQGSEA. The CDR3 here is CSVETYRGAMNTEAFF. DNA of the CDR3: TGCAGCGTTGAAACTTACAGGGGGGCGATGAACACTGAAGCTTTCTTT. Full variable domain (missing parts from reference TRBV29-1 and TRBJ1-1): SAVISQKPSRDICQRGTSLTIQCQVDSQVTMMFWYRQQPGQSLTLIATANQGSEATYESGFVIDKFPISRPNLTFSTLTVSNMSPEDSSIYLCSVETYRGAMNTEAFFGQGTRLTVV.